One and the same sample provided the 13 T cell receptor beta chains below, sequenced in a study of shared clonotypes between healthy human individuals. Sequencing used immunoSEQ multiplex PCR; TCRdb keeps in-frame clones, though not all of them. The sample carries 950,000 to 1,200,000 clones, about 80% recorded once. What was sequenced was memory CD4+ T cells from PBMCs. Subset here: CD45RA-negative fraction. The receptors stem from a man aged 18 to 35 in good health. Some clones in this sample may be carry-over from other donors' samples.

The chain joins TRBV4-2 to TRBJ2-7, with TRBD1 identical over 10 bases. Trimming removed 3 bases from V and 3 bases from J; junction bases left unmatched: 5. The CDR3 spans 15 residues. CDR1 LGHNA and CDR2 YNFKEQ come from the germline V gene. CDR3 sequence: CASSHGGTGVYEQYF. In DNA, the CDR3 is TGTGCCAGCAGCCACGGCGGGACAGGGGTCTACGAGCAGTACTTC.

The chain is built from TRBV19 and TRBJ1-5, with D tentatively TRBD1 (5 bases). The CDR3 covers 16 residues. Germline values: CDR1 LNHDA, CDR2 SQIVND (reference sequence). V was pared by 3 bases and J by 1 base, with 13 bases between. The CDR3 sequence: CASSISRGGSNQPQHF. CDR3 DNA: TGTGCCAGTAGTATCTCCCGGGGGGGAAGCAATCAGCCCCAGCATTTT.

J is TRBJ2-5 and V is TRBV30; possible D gene TRBD1, 5 bases. The germline gives CDR1 GTSNPN, CDR2 SVGIG (reference sequence). CDR3 length: 15 amino acids. The ends were cut back, 4 bases at V and 4 bases at J, with 19 bases in the middle. The CDR3 bases are TGTGCCTGGACCCCTGGCCAAAAGACAGCAGAGACCCAGTACTTC. Protein: CAWTPGQKTAETQYF.

This chain links TRBV19 with TRBJ1-5; D ambiguous. Between the trimmed V and J ends, which lost 7 bases and 1 base, there was a span of 17 bases. CDR3 length: 16 residues. The germline CDR1 and CDR2 sequences are LNHDA and SQIVND (reference sequence). CDR3 bases: TGTGCCAGTATGGTCCTCTCTGGGGAGAGCAATCAGCCCCAGCATTTT. Encoded protein: CASMVLSGESNQPQHF.

The rearrangement links TRBV25-1 to TRBJ2-7; D not resolved. The CDR3 loop spans 12 amino acids. V lost 3 bases, J lost 1 base, and 4 bases lay in between. Germline V gives CDR1 MGHDK, CDR2 SYGVNS. As DNA, the CDR3 is TGTGCCAGCAGTGACCCTTCCTACGAGCAGTACTTC. Protein: CASSDPSYEQYF.

Worth noting for this clone: A much larger clone differs from this one at a single base, so this may be a read error. The same CDR3 can be traced to other DNA sequences in this sample. The rearrangement links TRBV7-6 to TRBJ2-3; D unclear. The CDR3 loop spans 11 amino acids. Trimming removed 4 bases from V and 6 bases from J, with 5 bases in between. Germline lookup yields CDR1 SGHVS and CDR2 FNYEAQ. The CDR3, as DNA: TGTGCCAGCAGCTCCCAGGATACGCAGTATTTT. This codes for CASSSQDTQYF.

The rearrangement links TRBV2 to TRBJ2-2; D possibly corresponds to TRBD1 (6 bases). Germline-derived CDR1 and CDR2 are SNHLY and FYNNEI. There are 15 residues in the CDR3. V lost 5 bases and J 6 bases, leaving 16 bases between the germline ends. The CDR3 region has the DNA TGTGCCAGCAGTACACAGGGAGAGCTTTCCGGGGAGCTGTTTTTT. It specifies CASSTQGELSGELFF.

The V gene is TRBV19, the J gene TRBJ1-5, with D unresolved. V dropped 6 bases and J dropped 7 bases, with 10 bases sitting between them. In germline, CDR1 is LNHDA, CDR2 SQIVND (reference sequence). The CDR3 spans 12 residues. CDR3 sequence reads: CASRALWQPQHF. Here the CDR3 DNA reads TGTGCCAGTAGGGCCCTTTGGCAGCCCCAGCATTTT.

This clone was detected only a few times. V and J are TRBV2 and TRBJ1-6; D unclear. V shed 6 bases and J shed 5 bases, with 5 bases lying between them. CDR1 is SNHLY and CDR2 is FYNNEI in the germline V gene. This CDR3 has 12 amino acids. This CDR3 reads CASRGDNSPLHF. Written as DNA, the CDR3 is TGTGCCAGCAGAGGTGATAATTCACCCCTCCACTTT.

The chain couples TRBV5-1 to TRBJ2-2, with a possible D match to TRBD2 (5 bases). Trimming took 0 bases from V and 1 from J, leaving 7 bases between them. Germline V CDR1 and CDR2: SGHRS, YFSETQ. This CDR3 spans 15 amino acids. CDR3 nucleotides: TGCGCCAGCAGCTTGGGAGGGAGGAACACCGGGGAGCTGTTTTTT. It specifies CASSLGGRNTGELFF.

This chain links TRBV28 with TRBJ1-1; the match to TRBD1 covers 7 bases. Germline V gene sequence: CDR1 MDHEN, CDR2 SYDVKM. This CDR3 has 13 residues. J was trimmed by 6 bases and V by 2 bases; bases with no gene match: 3. CDR3 sequence: CASSLAGGAEAFF. The CDR3 DNA sequence: TGTGCCAGCAGTTTAGCAGGGGGGGCTGAAGCTTTCTTT.

The CDR3 coding sequence is TGTGCCAGCAGTTACGCCAGCGGTCCGGGCGCAGATACGCAGTATTTT. Translation: CASSYASGPGADTQYF. This chain joins TRBV6-5 and TRBJ2-3; possible D gene TRBD2, 5 bases. Germline CDR1 MNHEY, CDR2 SVGAGI. Trimming pared 2 bases from V and 4 bases from J, leaving 16 bases between. The CDR3 contains 16 residues.

J is TRBJ2-1 and V is TRBV11-1; D may correspond to TRBD1 or TRBD2 (6 bases each). Germline CDR1 is SGHAT and CDR2 is FQDESV (reference sequence). The CDR3 is 11 amino acids. V dropped 5 bases and J dropped 16 bases, with 15 bases sitting between them. This CDR3 reads CASSHGPGAFF. As DNA, the CDR3 is TGTGCCAGCAGCCACGGACCGGGGGCATTCTTC.